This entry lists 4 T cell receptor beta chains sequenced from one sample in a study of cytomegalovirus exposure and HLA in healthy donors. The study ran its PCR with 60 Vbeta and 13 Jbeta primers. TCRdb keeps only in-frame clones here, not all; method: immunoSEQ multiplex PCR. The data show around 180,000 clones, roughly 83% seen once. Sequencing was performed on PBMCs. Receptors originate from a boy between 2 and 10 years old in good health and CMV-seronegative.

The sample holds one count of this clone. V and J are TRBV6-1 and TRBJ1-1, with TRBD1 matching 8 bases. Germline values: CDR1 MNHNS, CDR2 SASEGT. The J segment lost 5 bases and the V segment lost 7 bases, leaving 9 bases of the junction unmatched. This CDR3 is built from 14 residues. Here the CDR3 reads CASTNPTGGTEAFF. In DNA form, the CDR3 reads TGTGCCAGCACGAACCCTACAGGGGGAACTGAAGCTTTCTTT.

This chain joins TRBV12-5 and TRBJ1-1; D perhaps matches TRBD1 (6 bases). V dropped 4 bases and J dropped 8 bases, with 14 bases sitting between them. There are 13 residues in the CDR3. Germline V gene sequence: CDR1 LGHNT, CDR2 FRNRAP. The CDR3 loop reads CASGYTGLGEAFF. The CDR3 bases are TGTGCTAGTGGTTACACAGGGTTAGGGGAAGCTTTCTTT. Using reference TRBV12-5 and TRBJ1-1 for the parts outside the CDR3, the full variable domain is DARVTQTPRHKVTEMGQEVTMRCQPILGHNTVFWYRQTMMQGLELLAYFRNRAPLDDSGMPKDRFSAEMPDATLATLKIQPSEPRDSAVYFCASGYTGLGEAFFGQGTRLTVV.

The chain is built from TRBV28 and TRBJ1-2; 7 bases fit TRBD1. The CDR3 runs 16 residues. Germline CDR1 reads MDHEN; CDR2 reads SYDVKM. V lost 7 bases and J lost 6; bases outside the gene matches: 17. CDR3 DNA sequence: TGTGCCAGCATCTCGGGAGGGGGCATAAGTGGGGATGGCTACACCTTC. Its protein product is CASISGGGISGDGYTF.

CDR3 in DNA: TGTGCCAGCAGTTACTCGATGTCCACGAGGGCTGAAGCTTTCTTT. Encoded protein: CASSYSMSTRAEAFF. The J gene is TRBJ1-1, the V gene TRBV6-5; unclear D gene. V was clipped by 0 bases and J by 6 bases, with 14 bases between them. CDR3 length: 15 residues. The germline V gene has CDR1 MNHEY and CDR2 SVGAGI.